This paragraph covers one T cell receptor beta chain sequence. As yet, its antigen is unknown. Trimming shortened V by 5 bases and J by 5 bases, and 13 bases separated the two germline ends. The CDR3 has 13 residues. The germline V gene encodes CDR1 SGHRS and CDR2 YFSETQ. UMIs and a universal primer site were added when TCR cDNA was made by 5'RACE template switching. MiXCR, applied by TCRdb to the 5' RACE reads, yields one record per CDR3 protein. Of 300,000 to 400,000 distinct CDR3 sequences in the sample, around 3.9% were seen once. This entry comes from a study of T cells after yellow fever vaccination. Regarding the study as a whole: After the booster, approximately 96% of CD4 and roughly nine tenths of CD8 primary-response clones were re-detected. It was the secondary response that reached its peak faster, day 5 versus 15, but it was weaker.

This sequence originates from a man younger than 30 who received the YFV17D yellow fever vaccine. The rearrangement joins TRBV5-1 to TRBJ1-2; no reliable D call. The starting material was PBMCs, obtained 5 days after the yellow fever booster vaccination. The CDR3, as DNA: TGCGCCAGCAGTCCAGGAGGCGAGTATGGCTACACCTTC. Protein: CASSPGGEYGYTF.